These T cell receptor beta chains were read from a single sample in a study of blood T cell repertoires in COVID-19. Clones were read by immunoSEQ multiplex PCR, and TCRdb kept only the in-frame ones, dropping some. The repertoire holds 30,000 to 40,000 clones, with about 90% as singletons. Input material: peripheral blood. The receptors come from a man in his fifties or sixties with active or convalescent COVID-19. Each CDR3 is given with its conserved first and last residue. Fields, in order: CDR3 protein, CDR3 DNA, D gene, J gene, CDR3 length, clone size, V gene. D genes are given only for firm matches. Clone size is shown for a subset of rows, as once, few, many or a class of expanded clone.

CDR3aa: CASSLPTGVSPLHF
CDR3nt: TGTGCCAGCAGCTTACCGACAGGGGTCTCACCCCTCCACTTT
d_gene: TRBD1
j_gene: TRBJ1-6
len: 14
abundance: .
v_gene: TRBV7-2

CDR3aa: CASSLYASGIWGNEQFF
CDR3nt: TGTGCCAGCAGCTTATATGCTAGCGGGATATGGGGCAATGAGCAGTTCTTC
d_gene: TRBD2
j_gene: TRBJ2-1
len: 17
abundance: few
v_gene: TRBV11-2

CDR3aa: CASSPPGRLAGDTGELFF
CDR3nt: TGTGCCAGCAGCCCTCCGGGGAGGCTAGCGGGAGACACCGGGGAGCTGTTTTTT
d_gene: TRBD2
j_gene: TRBJ2-2
len: 18
abundance: few
v_gene: TRBV7-9

CDR3aa: CASSFLTPRTGKNIQYF
CDR3nt: TGTGCCAGCAGTTTCCTGACTCCCCGGACAGGAAAAAACATTCAGTACTTC
d_gene: TRBD1
j_gene: TRBJ2-4
len: 17
abundance: once
v_gene: TRBV28

CDR3aa: CASSTGTGGEGELFF
CDR3nt: TGTGCCAGCTCAACAGGGACAGGGGGCGAAGGGGAACTGTTTTTT
d_gene: TRBD1
j_gene: TRBJ1-4
len: 15
abundance: once
v_gene: TRBV18

CDR3aa: CASSLTAGGQIYTDTQYF
CDR3nt: TGTGCCAGCAGTTTAACAGCGGGAGGCCAGATCTACACAGATACGCAGTATTTT
d_gene: TRBD2
j_gene: TRBJ2-3
len: 18
abundance: .
v_gene: TRBV27

CDR3aa: CASRMDRGPYNEQFF
CDR3nt: TGTGCCAGCAGGATGGACAGGGGTCCATACAATGAGCAGTTCTTC
d_gene: TRBD1
j_gene: TRBJ2-1
len: 15
abundance: .
v_gene: TRBV28

CDR3aa: CASSFRVGETQYF
CDR3nt: TGTGCCAGCAGTTTTCGGGTAGGAGAGACCCAGTACTTC
d_gene: .
j_gene: TRBJ2-5
len: 13
abundance: .
v_gene: TRBV28

CDR3aa: CASSLDQGTLQEQYF
CDR3nt: TGCGCCAGCAGCTTGGATCAGGGCACCTTACAAGAGCAGTACTTC
d_gene: .
j_gene: TRBJ2-7
len: 15
abundance: .
v_gene: TRBV5-1

CDR3aa: CASSLGIGVESGNTIYF
CDR3nt: TGTGCCAGCAGCTTGGGCATCGGGGTGGAGTCTGGAAACACCATATATTTT
d_gene: .
j_gene: TRBJ1-3
len: 17
abundance: .
v_gene: TRBV5-4

CDR3aa: CASSHRAKPQHF
CDR3nt: TGTGCCAGCAGTCACAGGGCTAAGCCCCAGCATTTT
d_gene: .
j_gene: TRBJ1-5
len: 12
abundance: .
v_gene: TRBV6-2/TRBV6-3

CDR3aa: CASTYDRAHEQYF
CDR3nt: TGTGCCAGCACTTATGACAGGGCGCACGAGCAGTACTTC
d_gene: TRBD1
j_gene: TRBJ2-7
len: 13
abundance: .
v_gene: TRBV27

CDR3aa: CASSRNRGLQPQHF
CDR3nt: TGTGCCAGCAGCCGCAACAGGGGGCTTCAGCCCCAGCATTTT
d_gene: TRBD1
j_gene: TRBJ1-5
len: 14
abundance: .
v_gene: TRBV3-1/TRBV3-2

CDR3aa: CASRPGGYGYTF
CDR3nt: TGTGCCAGCAGACCAGGGGGCTATGGCTACACCTTC
d_gene: TRBD1
j_gene: TRBJ1-2
len: 12
abundance: .
v_gene: TRBV28

CDR3aa: CASKASGNNEQFF
CDR3nt: TGTGCCAGTAAGGCTAGCGGCAACAATGAGCAGTTCTTC
d_gene: TRBD2
j_gene: TRBJ2-1
len: 13
abundance: once
v_gene: TRBV19

CDR3aa: CASSGDRSQETQYF
CDR3nt: TGTGCCAGCAGTGGGGACAGATCTCAAGAGACCCAGTACTTC
d_gene: TRBD1
j_gene: TRBJ2-5
len: 14
abundance: .
v_gene: TRBV2

CDR3aa: CASSLNSNYGYTF
CDR3nt: TGTGCCAGCAGCTTGAACAGTAACTATGGCTACACCTTC
d_gene: .
j_gene: TRBJ1-2
len: 13
abundance: .
v_gene: TRBV5-6

CDR3aa: CASRTGYGEPGELFF
CDR3nt: TGTGCCAGCAGAACAGGGTATGGAGAACCCGGGGAGCTGTTTTTT
d_gene: .
j_gene: TRBJ2-2
len: 15
abundance: few
v_gene: TRBV28

CDR3aa: CASSLTTLAGGDTQYF
CDR3nt: TGTGCCAGCAGTTTAACCACACTAGCGGGAGGGGATACGCAGTATTTT
d_gene: TRBD2
j_gene: TRBJ2-3
len: 16
abundance: .
v_gene: TRBV28

CDR3aa: CASSMPGGVRTEAFF
CDR3nt: TGTGCCAGTAGTATGCCGGGAGGGGTGAGGACTGAAGCTTTCTTT
d_gene: .
j_gene: TRBJ1-1
len: 15
abundance: .
v_gene: TRBV19

CDR3aa: CASSPGLAGATDTQYF
CDR3nt: TGTGCCAGCAGCCCCGGACTAGCGGGAGCCACAGATACGCAGTATTTT
d_gene: TRBD2
j_gene: TRBJ2-3
len: 16
abundance: .
v_gene: TRBV7-2

CDR3aa: CAISRDRNTGELFF
CDR3nt: TGTGCCATCAGCCGAGATCGGAACACCGGGGAGCTGTTTTTT
d_gene: .
j_gene: TRBJ2-2
len: 14
abundance: few
v_gene: TRBV10-3

CDR3aa: CAWALILGGETQYF
CDR3nt: TGTGCCTGGGCCTTAATTTTGGGGGGGGAGACCCAGTACTTC
d_gene: TRBD2
j_gene: TRBJ2-5
len: 14
abundance: .
v_gene: TRBV30

CDR3aa: CASSLWGGLAGENEQFF
CDR3nt: TGTGCCAGCAGTTTATGGGGGGGACTAGCGGGAGAAAATGAGCAGTTCTTC
d_gene: TRBD2
j_gene: TRBJ2-1
len: 17
abundance: .
v_gene: TRBV27

CDR3aa: CASSFPRTSGSNEQFF
CDR3nt: TGTGCCAGCAGCTTCCCGAGGACTAGCGGGAGTAATGAGCAGTTCTTC
d_gene: TRBD2
j_gene: TRBJ2-1
len: 16
abundance: .
v_gene: TRBV11-2

CDR3aa: CSVGTGEETQYF
CDR3nt: TGCAGCGTAGGGACAGGGGAAGAGACCCAGTACTTC
d_gene: TRBD1
j_gene: TRBJ2-5
len: 12
abundance: .
v_gene: TRBV29-1

CDR3aa: CASSLFQLTEQFF
CDR3nt: TGTGCCAGCAGTTTATTCCAACTCACTGAGCAGTTCTTC
d_gene: .
j_gene: TRBJ2-1
len: 13
abundance: .
v_gene: TRBV28

CDR3aa: CASSMKGARDEAFF
CDR3nt: TGTGCCAGTAGTATGAAGGGGGCGAGGGATGAAGCTTTCTTT
d_gene: TRBD1
j_gene: TRBJ1-1
len: 14
abundance: once
v_gene: TRBV19

CDR3aa: CASSGGQIREQFF
CDR3nt: TGTGCCAGCAGTGGAGGACAGATCCGTGAGCAGTTCTTC
d_gene: .
j_gene: TRBJ2-1
len: 13
abundance: .
v_gene: TRBV27

CDR3aa: CASSSVAATSGRLHEQFF
CDR3nt: TGTGCCAGCAGCTCCGTTGCCGCGACTAGCGGGAGGTTGCATGAGCAGTTCTTC
d_gene: TRBD2
j_gene: TRBJ2-1
len: 18
abundance: .
v_gene: TRBV5-6

CDR3aa: CSARGSGASTDTQYF
CDR3nt: TGCAGCGCTCGGGGTAGCGGGGCTAGCACAGATACGCAGTATTTT
d_gene: TRBD2
j_gene: TRBJ2-3
len: 15
abundance: .
v_gene: TRBV29-1

CDR3aa: CASSNSGTGLGYTF
CDR3nt: TGTGCCAGCAGCAATTCCGGGACAGGGTTAGGCTACACCTTC
d_gene: TRBD1
j_gene: TRBJ1-2
len: 14
abundance: .
v_gene: TRBV5-4

CDR3aa: CASSRTTGTGDPLNTGELFF
CDR3nt: TGTGCCAGCAGTCGTACCACCGGGACAGGGGATCCCCTAAACACCGGGGAGCTGTTTTTT
d_gene: TRBD1
j_gene: TRBJ2-2
len: 20
abundance: .
v_gene: TRBV28

CDR3aa: CASSITGSNSPLHF
CDR3nt: TGTGCCAGTAGTATAACGGGATCTAATTCACCCCTCCACTTT
d_gene: .
j_gene: TRBJ1-6
len: 14
abundance: .
v_gene: TRBV19

CDR3aa: CASSQTINVLVYEQYF
CDR3nt: TGCGCCAGCAGCCAAACTATAAATGTCTTGGTCTACGAGCAGTACTTC
d_gene: .
j_gene: TRBJ2-7
len: 16
abundance: once
v_gene: TRBV4-1

CDR3aa: CASSVEVQGPPLYGYTF
CDR3nt: TGTGCCAGCAGCGTAGAGGTGCAGGGGCCTCCTCTTTATGGCTACACCTTC
d_gene: .
j_gene: TRBJ1-2
len: 17
abundance: .
v_gene: TRBV9

CDR3aa: CASSENHREGYTF
CDR3nt: TGTGCCAGCAGCGAAAATCACAGGGAGGGCTACACCTTC
d_gene: .
j_gene: TRBJ1-2
len: 13
abundance: few
v_gene: TRBV7-9

CDR3aa: CASSLGWTAVAATDTQYF
CDR3nt: TGTGCCAGCAGCTTAGGGTGGACAGCCGTAGCAGCCACAGATACGCAGTATTTT
d_gene: .
j_gene: TRBJ2-3
len: 18
abundance: once
v_gene: TRBV7-2

CDR3aa: CASSLGQSYNEQFF
CDR3nt: TGTGCCAGCAGTCTGGGACAGTCTTACAATGAGCAGTTCTTC
d_gene: TRBD1
j_gene: TRBJ2-1
len: 14
abundance: .
v_gene: TRBV5-4

CDR3aa: CASSIQATYNEQFF
CDR3nt: TGTGCCAGTAGTATCCAGGCTACCTACAATGAGCAGTTCTTC
d_gene: .
j_gene: TRBJ2-1
len: 14
abundance: .
v_gene: TRBV19

CDR3aa: CSASLAGRVETQYF
CDR3nt: TGCAGTGCTAGTCTTGCGGGAAGGGTTGAGACCCAGTACTTC
d_gene: .
j_gene: TRBJ2-5
len: 14
abundance: once
v_gene: TRBV20-1

CDR3aa: CATSDFGLSRYNEQFF
CDR3nt: TGTGCCACCAGTGATTTCGGACTATCTCGATACAATGAGCAGTTCTTC
d_gene: .
j_gene: TRBJ2-1
len: 16
abundance: .
v_gene: TRBV24-1

CDR3aa: CASSQDRVSYEQYF
CDR3nt: TGCGCCAGCAGCCAAGACAGGGTCTCCTACGAGCAGTACTTC
d_gene: .
j_gene: TRBJ2-7
len: 14
abundance: .
v_gene: TRBV4-3

CDR3aa: CASQEASVAGRSVNEQFF
CDR3nt: TGTGCCAGTCAGGAGGCGTCGGTAGCGGGAAGGTCAGTCAATGAGCAGTTCTTC
d_gene: TRBD2
j_gene: TRBJ2-1
len: 18
abundance: once
v_gene: TRBV3-1/TRBV3-2

CDR3aa: CASSRDSSNTGELFF
CDR3nt: TGTGCCAGCAGCCGGGACAGCTCGAACACCGGGGAGCTGTTTTTT
d_gene: TRBD1
j_gene: TRBJ2-2
len: 15
abundance: .
v_gene: TRBV13

CDR3aa: CASSREGSSYNEQFF
CDR3nt: TGTGCCAGCTCACGGGAGGGCAGCTCCTACAATGAGCAGTTCTTC
d_gene: TRBD2
j_gene: TRBJ2-1
len: 15
abundance: .
v_gene: TRBV18

CDR3aa: CASSMTGWNEQFF
CDR3nt: TGTGCCAGCAGTATGACAGGGTGGAATGAGCAGTTCTTC
d_gene: TRBD1
j_gene: TRBJ2-1
len: 13
abundance: .
v_gene: TRBV28

CDR3aa: CASSQISPGIPKNTGELFF
CDR3nt: TGCGCCAGCAGTCAAATCTCGCCAGGGATCCCGAAGAACACCGGGGAGCTGTTTTTT
d_gene: .
j_gene: TRBJ2-2
len: 19
abundance: .
v_gene: TRBV23-1